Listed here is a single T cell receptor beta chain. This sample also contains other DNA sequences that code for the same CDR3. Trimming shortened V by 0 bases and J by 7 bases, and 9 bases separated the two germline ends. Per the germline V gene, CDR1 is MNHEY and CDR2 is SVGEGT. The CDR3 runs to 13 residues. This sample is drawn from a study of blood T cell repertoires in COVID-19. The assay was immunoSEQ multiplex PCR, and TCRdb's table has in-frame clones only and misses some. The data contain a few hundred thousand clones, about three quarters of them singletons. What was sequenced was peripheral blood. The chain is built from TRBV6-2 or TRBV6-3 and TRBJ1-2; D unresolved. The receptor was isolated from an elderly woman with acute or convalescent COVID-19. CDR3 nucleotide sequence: TGTGCCAGCAGTTACTCCGCGGGCGGTGGCTACACCTTC. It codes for CASSYSAGGGYTF.